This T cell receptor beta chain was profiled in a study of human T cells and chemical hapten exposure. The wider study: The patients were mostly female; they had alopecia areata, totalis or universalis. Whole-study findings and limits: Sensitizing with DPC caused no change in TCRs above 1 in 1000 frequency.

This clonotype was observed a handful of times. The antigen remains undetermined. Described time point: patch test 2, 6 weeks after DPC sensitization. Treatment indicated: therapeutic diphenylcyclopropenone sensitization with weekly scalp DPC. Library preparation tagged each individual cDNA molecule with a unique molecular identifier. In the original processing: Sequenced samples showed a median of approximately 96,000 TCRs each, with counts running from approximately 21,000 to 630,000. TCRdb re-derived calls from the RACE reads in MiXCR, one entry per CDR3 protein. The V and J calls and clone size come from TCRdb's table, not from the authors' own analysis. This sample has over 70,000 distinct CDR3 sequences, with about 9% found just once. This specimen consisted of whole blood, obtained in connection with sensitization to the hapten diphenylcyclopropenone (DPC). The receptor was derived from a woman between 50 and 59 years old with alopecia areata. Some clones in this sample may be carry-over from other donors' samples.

CDR3 region: CASSLDTLFF. CDR3 nucleotide sequence: TGTGCCAGCAGTTTGGACACGCTGTTTTTT. The chain uses TRBV7-9 and TRBJ2-2, with a possible D match to TRBD1 (5 bases). Per germline, CDR1 SEHNR and CDR2 FQNEAQ (reference sequence). The CDR3 is 10 residues long. The V end lost 6 bases, the J end lost 13 bases, and 9 bases lay between the germline ends.